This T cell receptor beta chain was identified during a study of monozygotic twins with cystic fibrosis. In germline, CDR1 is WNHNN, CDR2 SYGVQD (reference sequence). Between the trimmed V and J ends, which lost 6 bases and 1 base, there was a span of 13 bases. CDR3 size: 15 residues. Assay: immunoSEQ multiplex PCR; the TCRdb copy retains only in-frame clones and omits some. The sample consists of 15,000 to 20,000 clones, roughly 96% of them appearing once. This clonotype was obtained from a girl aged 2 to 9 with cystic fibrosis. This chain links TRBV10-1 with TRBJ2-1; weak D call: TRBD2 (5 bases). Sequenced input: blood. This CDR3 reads CASRDPGWSYNEQFF. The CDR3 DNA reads TGCGCCAGCAGGGACCCGGGATGGTCCTACAATGAGCAGTTCTTC.